Below are 3 T cell receptor beta chains sequenced from a single sample in a study of shared clonotypes between healthy human individuals. Data came from immunoSEQ multiplex PCR; TCRdb stores just in-frame clones and leaves some out. Of 2 million to 2.5 million clones listed, roughly 95% are singletons. The sequenced sample consisted of naive CD4+ T cells sorted from blood. Sample subset: CD45RA+ positively selected. Every receptor here comes from a man younger than 35 in good health.

This clone was recorded once. The chain joins TRBV28 to TRBJ1-4; D is possibly TRBD1 (6 bases). Between the trimmed V and J ends, which lost 11 bases and 3 bases, there was a span of 10 bases. Germline V gene sequence: CDR1 MDHEN, CDR2 SYDVKM. CDR3 size: 12 residues. The CDR3 loop is CASGAANEKLFF. In nucleotides, the CDR3 is TGTGCCTCGGGGGCAGCTAATGAAAAACTGTTTTTT.

The chain couples TRBV10-3 to TRBJ1-4; no firm D call. The CDR3 extends over 14 amino acids. V was pared by 6 bases and J by 1 base, with 9 bases between. CDR1 is ENHRY and CDR2 is SYGVKD in the germline V gene. CDR3 region: CAISPFLTNEKLFF. DNA of the CDR3: TGTGCCATCAGCCCCTTTCTAACTAATGAAAAACTGTTTTTT.

This clone was found a few times. The V gene is TRBV18, the J gene TRBJ1-2; possibly TRBD1 for D (6 bases). The V gene's germline CDR1 is KGHSH and CDR2 LQKENI. This CDR3 has 14 residues. V was clipped by 3 bases and J by 8 bases, with 16 bases between them. CDR3 sequence: CASSPPARGGGYTF. The CDR3 DNA reads as TGTGCCAGCTCACCGCCGGCCAGGGGCGGAGGCTACACCTTC.